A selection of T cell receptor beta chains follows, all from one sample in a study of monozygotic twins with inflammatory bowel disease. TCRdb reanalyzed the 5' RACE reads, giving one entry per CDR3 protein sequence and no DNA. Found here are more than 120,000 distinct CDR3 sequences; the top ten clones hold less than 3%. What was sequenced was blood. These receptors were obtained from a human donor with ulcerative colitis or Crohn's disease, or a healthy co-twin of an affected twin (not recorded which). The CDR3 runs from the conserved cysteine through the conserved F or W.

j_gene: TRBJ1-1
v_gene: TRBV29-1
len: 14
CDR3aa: CSVADRGRGTEAFF

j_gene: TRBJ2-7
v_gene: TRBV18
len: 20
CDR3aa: CASSSYRILPGRQVFDEQYF

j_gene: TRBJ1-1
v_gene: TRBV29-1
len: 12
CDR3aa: CSVEGVTAEAFF

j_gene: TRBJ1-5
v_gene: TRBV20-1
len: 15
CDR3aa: CSAQRARVSNQPQHF

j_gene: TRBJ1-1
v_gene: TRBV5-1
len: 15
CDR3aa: CASSETVNMNTEAFF

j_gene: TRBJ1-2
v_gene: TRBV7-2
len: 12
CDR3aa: CASSPTGFGYTF

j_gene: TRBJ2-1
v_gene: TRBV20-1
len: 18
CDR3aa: CSGDGGLAGGFSYNEQFF

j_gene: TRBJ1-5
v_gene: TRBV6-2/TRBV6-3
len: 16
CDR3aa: CASSLGQTYSNQPQHF

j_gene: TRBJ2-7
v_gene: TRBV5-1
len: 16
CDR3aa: CASSLGDSTRLYEQYF

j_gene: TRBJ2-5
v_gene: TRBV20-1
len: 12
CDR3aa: CSATGTKETQYF

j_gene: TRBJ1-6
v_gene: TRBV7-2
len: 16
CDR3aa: CASSLSGGGANSPLHF

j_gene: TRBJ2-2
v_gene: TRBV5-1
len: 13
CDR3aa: CASSSQDTGELFF

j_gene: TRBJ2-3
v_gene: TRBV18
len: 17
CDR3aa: CASSLRPTALGTDTQYF

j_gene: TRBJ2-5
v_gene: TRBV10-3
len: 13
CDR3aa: CAINGDRQETQYF

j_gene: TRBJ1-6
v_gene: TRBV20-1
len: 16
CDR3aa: CSARDPTLGTDPPLHF

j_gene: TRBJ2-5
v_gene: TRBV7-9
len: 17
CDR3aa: CASSLRRGAAVQETQYF

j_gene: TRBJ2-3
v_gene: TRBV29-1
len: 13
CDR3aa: CSVDGGRGDTQYF

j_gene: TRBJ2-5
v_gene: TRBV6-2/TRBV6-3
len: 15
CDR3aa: CATANILTGRETQYF

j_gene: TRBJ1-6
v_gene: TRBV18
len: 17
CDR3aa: CASSPPGAGGTNSPLHF

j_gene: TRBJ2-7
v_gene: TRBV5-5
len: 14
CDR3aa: CASSRDGFRDEQYF

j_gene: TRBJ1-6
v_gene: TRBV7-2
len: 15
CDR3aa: CASSLVGDLNSPLHF

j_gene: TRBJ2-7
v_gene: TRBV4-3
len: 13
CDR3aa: CASSQGYSYEQYF

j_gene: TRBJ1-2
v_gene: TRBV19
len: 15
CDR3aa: CASSIPRQGKYGYTF

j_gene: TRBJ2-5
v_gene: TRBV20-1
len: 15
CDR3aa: CSATRAGGEVETQYF

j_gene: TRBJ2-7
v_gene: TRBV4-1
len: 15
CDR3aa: CASSPGSQGAGEQYF

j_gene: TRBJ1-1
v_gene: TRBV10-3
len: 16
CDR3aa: CAKIVEEDPLNTEAFF

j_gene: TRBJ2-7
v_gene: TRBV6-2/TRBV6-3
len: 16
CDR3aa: CASSTITGPQSYEQYF

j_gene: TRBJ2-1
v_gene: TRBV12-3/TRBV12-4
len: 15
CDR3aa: CASSRQDKLRNEQFF